Given below is one T cell receptor beta chain in context. The V gene's germline CDR1 is MNHEY and CDR2 SVGAGI. Losses at the gene ends were 6 bases for V and 0 bases for J; bases not matched to a gene: 7. This CDR3 contains 15 residues. The sample comes from a study of STAT5B mutations in CD4+ large granular lymphocyte leukemia. Profiling relied on immunoSEQ multiplex PCR, and the TCRdb table lists in-frame clones only, not all of them. Here the sample spans tens of thousands of clones, around 84% being singletons. The receptor comes from a human donor in good health. The chain combines TRBV6-5 with TRBJ2-7; TRBD1 matches at 8 bases. Sequencing input: CD4+ T cells from blood buffy coats. CDR3 amino acids: CASRDGQGLSYEQYF. In nucleotides, the CDR3 is TGTGCCAGCAGGGACGGACAGGGACTCTCCTACGAGCAGTACTTC.